These T cell receptor beta chains were read from a single sample in a study of blood T cells in healthy people across ages. TCRdb re-called the 5' RACE reads with MiXCR, one entry per CDR3 protein. This table has over 600,000 distinct CDR3 sequences, about 46% appearing once. The sequencing sample was made of blood. The receptors come from a man at least 80 years old in good health. CDR3s include the opening cysteine and the closing phenylalanine or tryptophan. Each record gives: clone size, V gene, J gene, D gene, CDR3 protein, CDR3 DNA. The D gene is left open where the match is weak. Expanded clones get a size class; other rows say once, few or many, or leave the size out.

clone size: -
V gene: TRBV25-1
J gene: TRBJ1-4
D gene: -
CDR3 protein: CASSELKGTGFANEKLFF
CDR3 DNA: TGTGCCAGCAGTGAATTGAAGGGGACGGGGTTTGCTAATGAAAAACTGTTTTTT

clone size: few
V gene: TRBV7-3
J gene: TRBJ1-1
D gene: TRBD1
CDR3 protein: CASSSSGQGYTEAFF
CDR3 DNA: TGTGCCAGCAGCTCCTCCGGACAGGGGTACACTGAAGCTTTCTTT

clone size: -
V gene: TRBV7-2
J gene: TRBJ2-7
D gene: TRBD1
CDR3 protein: CTSSLVGQGVAYEQYF
CDR3 DNA: TGTACCAGCAGCTTAGTAGGTCAGGGGGTCGCCTACGAGCAGTACTTC

clone size: -
V gene: TRBV7-6
J gene: TRBJ2-3
D gene: -
CDR3 protein: CASSLPSYLVQYF
CDR3 DNA: TGTGCCAGCAGCTTGCCATCTTATTTGGTGCAGTATTTT

clone size: -
V gene: TRBV4-1
J gene: TRBJ2-7
D gene: -
CDR3 protein: CASSQELDNYEQYF
CDR3 DNA: TGCGCCAGCAGCCAAGAACTGGACAACTACGAGCAGTACTTC

clone size: -
V gene: TRBV28
J gene: TRBJ1-5
D gene: -
CDR3 protein: CASSLIIQPQHF
CDR3 DNA: TGTGCCAGCAGTTTGATAATCCAGCCCCAGCATTTT

clone size: many
V gene: TRBV30
J gene: TRBJ2-1
D gene: TRBD2
CDR3 protein: CAWDSGRGNEQFF
CDR3 DNA: TGTGCCTGGGATAGCGGGAGAGGCAATGAGCAGTTCTTC

clone size: -
V gene: TRBV15
J gene: TRBJ2-2
D gene: -
CDR3 protein: CATSRNSYTGELFF
CDR3 DNA: TGTGCCACCAGCAGGAACAGCTACACCGGGGAGCTGTTTTTT

clone size: once
V gene: TRBV4-1
J gene: TRBJ2-7
D gene: -
CDR3 protein: CASSRNTGSAYEQYF
CDR3 DNA: TGCGCCAGCAGCCGAAATACGGGGTCAGCCTACGAGCAGTACTTC

clone size: -
V gene: TRBV16
J gene: TRBJ2-1
D gene: TRBD2
CDR3 protein: CASNSPRPGLAQNEQFF
CDR3 DNA: TGTGCCAGCAACTCTCCACGCCCGGGACTAGCGCAGAATGAGCAGTTCTTC

clone size: -
V gene: TRBV9
J gene: TRBJ2-1
D gene: -
CDR3 protein: CASSPGGHAYNEQFF
CDR3 DNA: TGTGCCAGCAGTCCTGGGGGGCACGCCTACAATGAGCAGTTCTTC

clone size: few
V gene: TRBV10-3
J gene: TRBJ2-5
D gene: TRBD1
CDR3 protein: CAISGTGKETQYF
CDR3 DNA: TGTGCCATCAGTGGGACAGGAAAAGAGACCCAGTACTTC

clone size: -
V gene: TRBV6-2/TRBV6-3
J gene: TRBJ2-5
D gene: -
CDR3 protein: CASQKWTIEETQYF
CDR3 DNA: TGTGCCAGCCAAAAATGGACGATCGAAGAGACCCAGTACTTC

clone size: -
V gene: TRBV7-2
J gene: TRBJ2-7
D gene: TRBD2
CDR3 protein: CASSVSGTSALRSYEQYF
CDR3 DNA: TGTGCCAGCAGCGTCTCCGGGACTAGCGCCTTAAGATCCTACGAGCAGTACTTC

clone size: few
V gene: TRBV6-6
J gene: TRBJ2-1
D gene: -
CDR3 protein: CASTKTGAGSPNEQFF
CDR3 DNA: TGTGCCAGCACTAAAACGGGGGCAGGGTCCCCCAATGAGCAGTTCTTC

clone size: -
V gene: TRBV6-1
J gene: TRBJ2-7
D gene: -
CDR3 protein: CASSVGRPYGQYF
CDR3 DNA: TGTGCCAGCAGTGTGGGGCGACCCTACGGGCAGTACTTC

clone size: few
V gene: TRBV5-1
J gene: TRBJ2-1
D gene: -
CDR3 protein: CASSFGGGRNNEQFF
CDR3 DNA: TGCGCCAGCAGCTTTGGGGGGGGGCGCAACAATGAGCAGTTCTTC

clone size: many
V gene: TRBV7-2
J gene: TRBJ2-3
D gene: -
CDR3 protein: CASSLPPGTDTQYF
CDR3 DNA: TGTGCCAGCAGCTTACCCCCCGGGACAGATACGCAGTATTTT

clone size: -
V gene: TRBV6-2/TRBV6-3
J gene: TRBJ2-1
D gene: TRBD2
CDR3 protein: CASTWGGSGSNEQFF
CDR3 DNA: TGTGCCAGCACATGGGGGGGTAGCGGGAGCAATGAGCAGTTCTTC

clone size: -
V gene: TRBV7-6
J gene: TRBJ2-1
D gene: TRBD2
CDR3 protein: CASSRPSGRALGETQFF
CDR3 DNA: TGTGCCAGCAGCAGACCTAGCGGGAGGGCCCTAGGGGAGACCCAGTTCTTC

clone size: -
V gene: TRBV11-1
J gene: TRBJ2-1
D gene: -
CDR3 protein: CASSRRVQGNEQFF
CDR3 DNA: TGTGCCAGCAGCCGAAGGGTCCAGGGCAATGAGCAGTTCTTC

clone size: -
V gene: TRBV28
J gene: TRBJ2-7
D gene: TRBD2
CDR3 protein: CASSLWSSGSYEQYF
CDR3 DNA: TGTGCCAGCAGTTTATGGTCTAGCGGCTCCTACGAGCAGTACTTC

clone size: -
V gene: TRBV11-3
J gene: TRBJ2-7
D gene: TRBD2
CDR3 protein: CASSFSGTSGRLNEQYF
CDR3 DNA: TGTGCCAGCAGCTTCTCCGGGACTAGCGGGAGGTTAAATGAGCAGTACTTC

clone size: few
V gene: TRBV20-1
J gene: TRBJ1-1
D gene: -
CDR3 protein: CSASQPSGGLIEAFF
CDR3 DNA: TGCAGTGCTAGTCAGCCCAGTGGGGGGTTGATTGAAGCTTTCTTT

clone size: -
V gene: TRBV19
J gene: TRBJ2-3
D gene: -
CDR3 protein: CASSIYPRPTDTQYF
CDR3 DNA: TGTGCCAGTAGTATATACCCCAGGCCGACAGATACGCAGTATTTT

clone size: -
V gene: TRBV7-2
J gene: TRBJ1-6
D gene: -
CDR3 protein: CASSLIHREISPLHF
CDR3 DNA: TGTGCCAGCAGCCTAATCCACAGAGAAATCTCACCCCTCCACTTT

clone size: few
V gene: TRBV28
J gene: TRBJ2-4
D gene: -
CDR3 protein: CASSFSQDPIQYF
CDR3 DNA: TGTGCCAGCAGTTTTTCGCAGGACCCCATTCAGTACTTC

clone size: few
V gene: TRBV5-1
J gene: TRBJ1-2
D gene: -
CDR3 protein: CASSLDEGTNYGYTF
CDR3 DNA: TGCGCCAGCAGCTTGGATGAGGGCACCAACTATGGCTACACCTTC

clone size: -
V gene: TRBV6-6
J gene: TRBJ2-4
D gene: TRBD2
CDR3 protein: CASRRSGSIQYF
CDR3 DNA: TGTGCCAGCAGGCGGAGCGGGAGCATTCAGTACTTC

clone size: many
V gene: TRBV20-1
J gene: TRBJ2-7
D gene: TRBD2
CDR3 protein: CSVTLAESYEQYF
CDR3 DNA: TGCAGTGTAACACTAGCGGAGTCCTACGAGCAGTACTTC

clone size: many
V gene: TRBV12-3/TRBV12-4
J gene: TRBJ2-5
D gene: TRBD2
CDR3 protein: CASRLGLARQETQYF
CDR3 DNA: TGTGCCAGCAGACTGGGACTAGCGCGACAAGAGACCCAGTACTTC

clone size: few
V gene: TRBV12-3/TRBV12-4
J gene: TRBJ2-7
D gene: TRBD2
CDR3 protein: CASSQGTSEAYEQYF
CDR3 DNA: TGTGCCAGCAGCCAAGGGACTAGCGAGGCCTACGAGCAGTACTTC